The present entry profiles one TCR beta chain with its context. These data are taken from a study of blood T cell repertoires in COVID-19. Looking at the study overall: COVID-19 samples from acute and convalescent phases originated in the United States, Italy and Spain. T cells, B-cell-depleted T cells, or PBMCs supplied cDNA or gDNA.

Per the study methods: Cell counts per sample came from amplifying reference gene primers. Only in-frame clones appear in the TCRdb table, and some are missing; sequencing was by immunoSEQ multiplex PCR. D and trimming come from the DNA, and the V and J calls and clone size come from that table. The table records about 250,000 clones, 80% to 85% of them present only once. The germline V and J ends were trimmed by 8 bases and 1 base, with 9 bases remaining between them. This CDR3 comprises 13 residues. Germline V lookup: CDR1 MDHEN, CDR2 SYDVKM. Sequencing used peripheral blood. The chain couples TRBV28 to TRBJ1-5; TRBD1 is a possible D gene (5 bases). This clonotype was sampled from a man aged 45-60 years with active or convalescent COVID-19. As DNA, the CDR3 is TGTGCCAGCCTTCGGGGGAGCAATCAGCCCCAGCATTTT. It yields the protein CASLRGSNQPQHF.